The 7 T cell receptor beta chains given below trace back to one sample, sequenced in a study of identical twins. TCRdb re-derived calls from the 5' RACE reads in MiXCR, one entry per CDR3 protein. The sample has about 690,000 distinct CDR3 sequences; 21% are singletons. The same sample was also studied in work on T cells expressing NK-cell markers.

The source material was PBMCs. Source of these receptors: a woman between 18 and 30 years old in good health.

This sequence joins TRBV7-2 and TRBJ2-1; tentative D call: TRBD2 (5 bases). The length of the CDR3 is 14 residues. The germline V gene has CDR1 SGHTA and CDR2 FQGNSA. The V end was cut by 2 bases, the J end by 6 bases, with 11 bases between. CDR3 nucleotide sequence: TGTGCCAGCAGCTTACGGTCGGGGATCAATGAGCAGTTCTTC. Its translation: CASSLRSGINEQFF.

This clonotype was observed a single time. The J gene is TRBJ1-6, the V gene TRBV6-2 or TRBV6-3; possibly TRBD1 for D (5 bases). This CDR3 has 16 residues. V lost 6 bases and J 5 bases, leaving 17 bases between the germline ends. Germline lookup yields CDR1 MNHEY and CDR2 SVGEGT. CDR3 amino acids: CASRTGTRFNNSPLHF. As DNA, the CDR3 is TGTGCCAGCAGGACCGGGACCCGTTTTAATAATTCACCCCTCCACTTT.

The chain uses TRBV20-1 and TRBJ2-7; D is unclear. Germline V gene data show CDR1 as DFQATT and CDR2 as SNEGSKA (reference sequence). V was trimmed by 0 bases and J by 8 bases, leaving 11 bases between them. CDR3 length: 12 residues. This CDR3 is CSARDVSLQQYF. As DNA, the CDR3 is TGCAGTGCTAGAGATGTAAGCTTACAGCAGTACTTC.

The chain uses TRBV3-1 and TRBJ2-5; the D gene is possibly TRBD2 (6 bases). Trimming removed 1 base from V and 5 bases from J, with 20 bases in between. The V gene's germline CDR1 is LGHDT and CDR2 YNNKEL (reference sequence). CDR3 size: 17 residues. CDR3 residues: CASSQGRLAPRGETQYF. The CDR3 bases are TGTGCCAGCAGCCAAGGCCGGCTAGCCCCGCGGGGCGAGACCCAGTACTTC.

There are many counts of this clonotype. This rearrangement joins TRBV25-1 to TRBJ2-7; D remains unclear. The length of the CDR3 is 11 residues. V lost 8 bases, J lost 2 bases, and 7 bases lay in between. Germline V lookup: CDR1 MGHDK, CDR2 SYGVNS. DNA for the CDR3: TGTGCCAGCGGACCAGCCTACGAGCAGTACTTC. Translation: CASGPAYEQYF.

The genes are TRBV7-8 and TRBJ2-5; maybe TRBD1 (6 bases). The CDR3 length is 14 residues. Per germline, CDR1 SGHVS and CDR2 FQNEAQ. V shed 3 bases and J shed 4 bases, with 12 bases lying between them. Written as DNA, the CDR3 is TGTGCCAGCAGCTTTAGGGGGATAAGAGAGACCCAGTACTTC. Translated: CASSFRGIRETQYF.

This clonotype has only a few counts. The chain uses TRBV20-1 and TRBJ1-5; D may be TRBD1 (6 bases). Germline V gene lookup returns CDR1 DFQATT and CDR2 SNEGSKA (reference sequence). The CDR3 runs to 14 residues. V lost 6 bases and J lost 1, with 13 bases in between. This CDR3 reads CSANQGRSNQPQHF. CDR3 nucleotides: TGCAGTGCCAATCAGGGGCGCAGCAATCAGCCCCAGCATTTT.